The T cell receptor beta chain described here comes from a study of identical twins. This clonotype was counted many times. The target antigen is unknown. TCRdb passed the 5' RACE reads through MiXCR, listing each CDR3 protein once. The sample has hundreds of thousands of distinct CDR3 sequences, around an eighth seen once; the top ten hold approximately 8.8%. Study-wide results and limits: Twin-shared out-of-frame alpha sequences were enriched for low generation probability.

The receptor was derived from a woman between 18 and 29 years old in good health. The specimen sequenced was memory (CD45RO+) T cells sorted from blood.

The CDR3 DNA reads TGTGCCAGCAGTGGGGCGCAGGGCTCCGAGCAGTACTTC. Translated: CASSGAQGSEQYF. This chain joins TRBV25-1 and TRBJ2-7; D is perhaps TRBD1 (5 bases). The CDR3 spans 13 residues. CDR1 is MGHDK, CDR2 SYGVNS, per germline. Trimming shortened V by 4 bases and J by 6 bases, and 13 bases separated the two germline ends.